This T cell receptor (beta chain) was captured by sequencing in a study of naive and memory T cell subsets. Study outcomes and limitations: Activation and differentiation may alter RNA-based TCR counts. Gini index rose across naive, CM, EM and EMRA in CD4 and CD8.

Two oligonucleotides, mixed equimolar, formed the beta constant-region primer covering TRBC1 and TRBC2. One entry per CDR3 protein, called by TCRdb with MiXCR from the UMI-ligation and nested PCR reads. In the table there are 70,000 to 95,000 distinct CDR3 sequences, around 6.5% of which are singletons. Alpha and beta libraries were amplified separately from the second PCR onward. Of note for this clonotype: The target antigen is unknown.

Sequencing was carried out using central memory CD4+ T cells from blood. The TCR was taken from a human donor in good health.

Here the CDR3 DNA reads TGTGCCAGCAGCTTACGGAGCGGGAGGGCCATTGGGGAGACCCAGTACTTC. This codes for CASSLRSGRAIGETQYF. The J gene is TRBJ2-5, the V gene TRBV7-9, with TRBD2 identical over 10 bases. This CDR3 has 17 amino acids. The V gene end was trimmed by 2 bases and the J gene end by 5 bases; junction bases not matched to a gene: 11. Germline loops: CDR1 SEHNR, CDR2 FQNEAQ (reference sequence).